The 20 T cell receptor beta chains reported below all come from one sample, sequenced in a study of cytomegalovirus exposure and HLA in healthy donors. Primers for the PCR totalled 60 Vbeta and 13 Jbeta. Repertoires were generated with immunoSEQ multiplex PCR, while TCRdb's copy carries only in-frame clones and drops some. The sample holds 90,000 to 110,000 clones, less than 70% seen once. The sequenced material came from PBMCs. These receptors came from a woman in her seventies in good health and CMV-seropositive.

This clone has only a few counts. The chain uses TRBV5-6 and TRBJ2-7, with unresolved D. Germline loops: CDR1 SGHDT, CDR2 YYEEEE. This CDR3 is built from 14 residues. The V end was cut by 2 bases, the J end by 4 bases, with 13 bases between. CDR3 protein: CASSLDRSRYEQYF. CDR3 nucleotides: TGTGCCAGCAGCTTAGATAGAAGTCGATACGAGCAGTACTTC.

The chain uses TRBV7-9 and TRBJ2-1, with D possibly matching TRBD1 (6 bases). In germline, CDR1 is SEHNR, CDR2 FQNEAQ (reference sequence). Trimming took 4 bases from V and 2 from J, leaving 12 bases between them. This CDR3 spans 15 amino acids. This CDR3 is CASSSDRTTYNEQFF. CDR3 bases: TGTGCCAGCAGCTCAGACAGGACAACCTACAATGAGCAGTTCTTC.

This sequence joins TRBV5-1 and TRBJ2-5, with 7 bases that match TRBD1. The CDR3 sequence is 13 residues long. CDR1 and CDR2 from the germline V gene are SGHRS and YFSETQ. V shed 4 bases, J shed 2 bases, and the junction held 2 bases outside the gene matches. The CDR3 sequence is CASSLRGQETQYF. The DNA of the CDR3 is TGCGCCAGCAGCCTCAGGGGGCAAGAGACCCAGTACTTC.

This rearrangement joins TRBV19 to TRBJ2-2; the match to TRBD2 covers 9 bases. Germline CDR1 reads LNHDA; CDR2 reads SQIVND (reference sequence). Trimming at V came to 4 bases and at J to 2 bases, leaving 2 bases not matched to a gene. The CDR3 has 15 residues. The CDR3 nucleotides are TGTGCCAGTAGTAGGCTAGCGGGAAACACCGGGGAGCTGTTTTTT. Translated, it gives CASSRLAGNTGELFF.

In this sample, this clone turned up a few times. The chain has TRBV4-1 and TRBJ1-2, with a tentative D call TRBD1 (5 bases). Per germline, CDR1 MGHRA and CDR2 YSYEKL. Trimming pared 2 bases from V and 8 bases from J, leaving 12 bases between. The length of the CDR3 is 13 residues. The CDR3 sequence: CASSQSTVGGYTF. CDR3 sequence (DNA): TGCGCCAGCAGCCAATCGACAGTGGGGGGCTACACCTTC.

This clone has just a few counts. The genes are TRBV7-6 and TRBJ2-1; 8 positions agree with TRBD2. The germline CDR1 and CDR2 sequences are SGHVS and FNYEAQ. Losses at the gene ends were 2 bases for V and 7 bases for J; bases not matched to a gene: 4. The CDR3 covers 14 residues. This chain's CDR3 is CASSLPGGGNEQFF. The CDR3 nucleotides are TGTGCCAGCAGCTTACCCGGGGGGGGAAATGAGCAGTTCTTC.

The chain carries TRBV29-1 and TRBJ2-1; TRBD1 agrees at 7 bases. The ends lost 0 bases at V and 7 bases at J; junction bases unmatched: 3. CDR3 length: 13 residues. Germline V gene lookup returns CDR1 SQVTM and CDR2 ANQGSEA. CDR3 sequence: CSVEDPQGNEQFF. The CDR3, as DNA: TGCAGCGTTGAAGATCCACAGGGGAATGAGCAGTTCTTC.

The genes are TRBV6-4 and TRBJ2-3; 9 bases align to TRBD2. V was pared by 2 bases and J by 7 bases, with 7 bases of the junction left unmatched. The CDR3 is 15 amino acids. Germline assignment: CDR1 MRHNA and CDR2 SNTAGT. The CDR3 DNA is TGTGCCAGCAGTGACCTGGTAGCGGGGGTTAATACGCAGTATTTT. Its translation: CASSDLVAGVNTQYF.

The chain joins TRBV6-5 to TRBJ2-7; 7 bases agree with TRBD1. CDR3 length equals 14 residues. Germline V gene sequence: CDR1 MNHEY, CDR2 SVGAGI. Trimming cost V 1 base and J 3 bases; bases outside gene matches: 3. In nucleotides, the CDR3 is TGTGCCAGCAGTTACTGGGGACAGAACTACGAGCAGTACTTC. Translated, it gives CASSYWGQNYEQYF.

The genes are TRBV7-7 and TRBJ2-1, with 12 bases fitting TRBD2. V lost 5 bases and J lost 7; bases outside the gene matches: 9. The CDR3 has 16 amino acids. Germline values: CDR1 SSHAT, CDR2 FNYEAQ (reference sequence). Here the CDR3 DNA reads TGTGCCAGCAGCATGACTAGCGGGGGTTTGGGGAATGAGCAGTTCTTC. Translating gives CASSMTSGGLGNEQFF.

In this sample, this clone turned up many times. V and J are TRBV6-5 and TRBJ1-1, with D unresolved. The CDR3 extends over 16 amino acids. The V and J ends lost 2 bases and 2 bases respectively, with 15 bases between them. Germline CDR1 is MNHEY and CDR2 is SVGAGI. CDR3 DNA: TGTGCCAGCAGTTACAAAGGTGTAGGAGGAAACACTGAAGCTTTCTTT. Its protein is CASSYKGVGGNTEAFF.

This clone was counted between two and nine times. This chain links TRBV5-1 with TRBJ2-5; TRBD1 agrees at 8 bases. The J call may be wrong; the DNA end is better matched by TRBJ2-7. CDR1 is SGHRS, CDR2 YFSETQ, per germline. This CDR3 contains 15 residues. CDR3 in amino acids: CASSLEGQVFHEQYF. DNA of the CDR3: TGCGCCAGCAGCTTGGAGGGACAGGTATTCCACGAGCAGTACTTC.

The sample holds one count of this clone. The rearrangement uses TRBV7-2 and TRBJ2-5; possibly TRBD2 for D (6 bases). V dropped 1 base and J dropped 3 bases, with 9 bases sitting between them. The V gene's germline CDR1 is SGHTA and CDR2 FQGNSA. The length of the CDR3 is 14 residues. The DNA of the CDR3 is TGTGCCAGCAGCTTAGTTGGGACTGAAGAGACCCAGTACTTC. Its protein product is CASSLVGTEETQYF.

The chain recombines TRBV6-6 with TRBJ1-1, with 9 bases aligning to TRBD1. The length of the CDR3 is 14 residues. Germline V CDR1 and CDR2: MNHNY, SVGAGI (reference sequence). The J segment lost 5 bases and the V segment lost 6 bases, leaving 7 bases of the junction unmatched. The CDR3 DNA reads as TGTGCCAGCAGCCCTCGGGACAGGGAAACTGAAGCTTTCTTT. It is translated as CASSPRDRETEAFF.

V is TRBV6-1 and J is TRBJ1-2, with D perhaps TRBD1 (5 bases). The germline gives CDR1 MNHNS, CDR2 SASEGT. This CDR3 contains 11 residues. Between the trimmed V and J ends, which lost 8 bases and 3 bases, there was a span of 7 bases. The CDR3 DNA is TGTGCCAGCGGACAAGACTATGGCTACACCTTC. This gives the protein CASGQDYGYTF.

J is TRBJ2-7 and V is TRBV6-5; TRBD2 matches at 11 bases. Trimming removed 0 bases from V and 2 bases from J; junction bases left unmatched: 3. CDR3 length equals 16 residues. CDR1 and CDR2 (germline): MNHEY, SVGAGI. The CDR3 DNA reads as TGTGCCAGCAGTTACTCTCTGACTAGCGGGGCCTACGAGCAGTACTTC. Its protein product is CASSYSLTSGAYEQYF.

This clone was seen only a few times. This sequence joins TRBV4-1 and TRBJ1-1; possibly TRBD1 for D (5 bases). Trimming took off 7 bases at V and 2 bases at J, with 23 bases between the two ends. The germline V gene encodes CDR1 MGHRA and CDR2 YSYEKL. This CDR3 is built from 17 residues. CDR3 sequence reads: CASTLGSGGGINTEAFF. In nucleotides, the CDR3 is TGCGCCAGCACCCTCGGGTCGGGCGGGGGTATCAACACTGAAGCTTTCTTT.

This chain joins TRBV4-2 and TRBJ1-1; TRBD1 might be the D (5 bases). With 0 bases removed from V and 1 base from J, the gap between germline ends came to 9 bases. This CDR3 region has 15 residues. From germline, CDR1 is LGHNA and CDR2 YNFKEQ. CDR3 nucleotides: TGTGCCAGCAGCCAAGAAGGGGTAAGGAACACTGAAGCTTTCTTT. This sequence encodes CASSQEGVRNTEAFF.

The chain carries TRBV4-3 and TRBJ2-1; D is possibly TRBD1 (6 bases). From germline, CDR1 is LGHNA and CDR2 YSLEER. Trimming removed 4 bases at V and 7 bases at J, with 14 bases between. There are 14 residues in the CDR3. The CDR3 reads CASSPGTRGNEQFF. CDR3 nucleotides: TGCGCCAGCAGCCCCGGGACGAGGGGGAATGAGCAGTTCTTC.

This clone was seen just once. CDR3 bases: TGTGCCATCAGACGGACAGGGGCCGTGACTGAAGCTTTCTTT. Protein sequence: CAIRRTGAVTEAFF. This chain connects TRBV10-3 to TRBJ1-1, with 9 positions matching TRBD1. Per germline, CDR1 ENHRY and CDR2 SYGVKD. V was clipped by 6 bases and J by 5 bases; unmatched bases: 7. The CDR3 has 14 amino acids.